This T cell receptor beta chain was captured by sequencing in a study of breast tumors, draining lymph nodes, adjacent tissues. Samples came from axillary lymph nodes draining the breast cancer. TCRdb redid the calling of the multiplex PCR reads with MiXCR, one entry per CDR3 protein. The top ten clones hold about 2.5% of a sample with about 140,000 distinct CDR3 sequences, around a third of them seen once. Sequencing input: axillary lymph node tissue. The sequence derives from a female donor with breast cancer. Some clones in this sample may be carry-over from other donors' samples.

This CDR3 reads CASSFLDRNIQYF. The CDR3 region has the DNA TGTGCCAGCAGTTTCTTGGACAGAAACATTCAGTACTTC. V gene TRBV12-3 or TRBV12-4 combines with J gene TRBJ2-4, with D tentatively TRBD1 (6 bases). V was trimmed by 3 bases and J by 6 bases, leaving 9 bases between them. This CDR3 is built from 13 residues.